Sequencing of this T cell receptor (beta chain) was carried out in a study of cytomegalovirus exposure and HLA in healthy donors. PCR used 60 Vbeta primers and 13 Jbeta primers. Produced via immunoSEQ multiplex PCR; TCRdb's table is partial and in-frame only. The data hold tens of thousands of clones, with 80% observed a single time. Germline assignment: CDR1 MNHEY and CDR2 SMNVEV (reference sequence). Trimming shortened V by 4 bases and J by 6 bases, and 9 bases separated the two germline ends. The CDR3 extends over 12 amino acids. A remark on this clone: This same CDR3 is encoded by further DNA sequences in the sample.

Input material: PBMCs. The TCR sequence derives from a male donor in good health and CMV-seronegative. The gene calls are TRBV27 and TRBJ1-2; D might be TRBD1 (6 bases). The CDR3 nucleotides read TGTGCCAGCAGTTCCAGGGGTGATGGCTACACCTTC. It is translated as CASSSRGDGYTF.